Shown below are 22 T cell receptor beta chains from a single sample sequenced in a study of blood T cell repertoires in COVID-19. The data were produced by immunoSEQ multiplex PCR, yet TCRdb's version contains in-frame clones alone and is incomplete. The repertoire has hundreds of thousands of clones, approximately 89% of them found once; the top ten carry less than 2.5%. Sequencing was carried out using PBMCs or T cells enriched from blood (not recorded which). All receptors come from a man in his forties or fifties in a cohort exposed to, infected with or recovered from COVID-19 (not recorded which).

The CDR3 sequence: CASGLTSSTDTQYF. The CDR3 DNA reads TGTGCTAGTGGCCTGACTAGTAGCACAGATACGCAGTATTTT. The gene calls are TRBV12-5 and TRBJ2-3, with TRBD2 as a possible D gene (6 bases). The germline gives CDR1 LGHNT, CDR2 FRNRAP. The CDR3 is made up of 14 amino acids. Trimming removed 6 bases from V and 0 bases from J, with 10 bases in between.

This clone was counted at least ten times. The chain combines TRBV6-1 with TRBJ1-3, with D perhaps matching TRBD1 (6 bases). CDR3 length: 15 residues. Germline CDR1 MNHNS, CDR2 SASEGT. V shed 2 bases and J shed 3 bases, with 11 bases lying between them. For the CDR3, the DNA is TGTGCCAGCAGTGAACTAGGGGGTAGTGGAAACACCATATATTTT. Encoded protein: CASSELGGSGNTIYF.

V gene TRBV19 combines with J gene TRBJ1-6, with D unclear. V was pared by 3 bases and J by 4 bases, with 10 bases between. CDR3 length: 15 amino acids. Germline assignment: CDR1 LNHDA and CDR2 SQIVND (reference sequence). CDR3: CASSIGQLYNSPLHF. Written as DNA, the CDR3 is TGTGCCAGTAGTATTGGGCAGCTTTATAATTCACCCCTCCACTTT.

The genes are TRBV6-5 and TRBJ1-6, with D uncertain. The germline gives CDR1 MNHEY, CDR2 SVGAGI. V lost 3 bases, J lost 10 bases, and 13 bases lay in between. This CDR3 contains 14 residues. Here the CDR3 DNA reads TGTGCCAGCAGTTATAAGGGCCCTAGCTCACCCCTCCACTTT. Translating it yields CASSYKGPSSPLHF.

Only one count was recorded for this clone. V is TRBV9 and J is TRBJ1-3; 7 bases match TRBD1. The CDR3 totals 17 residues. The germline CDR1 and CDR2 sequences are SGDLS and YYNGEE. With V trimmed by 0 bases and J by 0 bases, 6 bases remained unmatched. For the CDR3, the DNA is TGTGCCAGCAGCGTAGGGCCGGACAGGTCCTCTGGAAACACCATATATTTT. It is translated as CASSVGPDRSSGNTIYF.

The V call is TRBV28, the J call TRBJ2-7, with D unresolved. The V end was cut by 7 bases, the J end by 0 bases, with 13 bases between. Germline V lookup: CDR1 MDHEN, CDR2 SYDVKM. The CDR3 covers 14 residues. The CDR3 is CASKTPNFSYEQYF. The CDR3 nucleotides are TGTGCCAGCAAAACGCCGAACTTCTCCTACGAGCAGTACTTC.

CDR3 amino acids: CASSRDRGAEAFF. For the CDR3, the DNA is TGTGCCAGCAGCCGAGACAGGGGAGCTGAAGCTTTCTTT. This rearrangement joins TRBV6-6 to TRBJ1-1, with TRBD1 matching 8 bases. Looked up from germline, CDR1 is MNHNY and CDR2 is SVGAGI (reference sequence). Trimming took 6 bases from V and 6 from J; bases not matched to a gene: 6. The CDR3 sequence is 13 residues long.

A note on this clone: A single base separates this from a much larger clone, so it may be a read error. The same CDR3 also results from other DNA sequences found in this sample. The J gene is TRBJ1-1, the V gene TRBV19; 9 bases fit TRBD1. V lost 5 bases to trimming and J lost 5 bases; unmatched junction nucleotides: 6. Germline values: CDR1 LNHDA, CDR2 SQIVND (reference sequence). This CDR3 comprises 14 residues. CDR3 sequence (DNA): TGTGCCAGTAGTCCGGGACAGGGATGGACTGAAGCTTTCTTT. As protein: CASSPGQGWTEAFF.

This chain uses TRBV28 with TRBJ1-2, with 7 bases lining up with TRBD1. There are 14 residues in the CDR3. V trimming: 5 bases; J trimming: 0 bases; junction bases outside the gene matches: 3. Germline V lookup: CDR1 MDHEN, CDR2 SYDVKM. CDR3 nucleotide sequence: TGTGCCAGCAGTGGACAGGCCGCTAACTATGGCTACACCTTC. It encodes CASSGQAANYGYTF.

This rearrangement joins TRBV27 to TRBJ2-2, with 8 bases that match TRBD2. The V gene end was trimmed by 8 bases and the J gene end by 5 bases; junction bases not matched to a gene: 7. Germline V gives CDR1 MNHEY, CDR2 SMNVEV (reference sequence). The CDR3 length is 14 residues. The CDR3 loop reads CASGAGVGTGELFF. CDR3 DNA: TGTGCCAGCGGAGCGGGAGTCGGTACCGGGGAGCTGTTTTTT.

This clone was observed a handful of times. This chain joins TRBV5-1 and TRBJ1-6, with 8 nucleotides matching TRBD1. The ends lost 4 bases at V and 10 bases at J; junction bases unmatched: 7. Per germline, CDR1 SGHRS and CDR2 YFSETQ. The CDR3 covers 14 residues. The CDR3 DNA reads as TGCGCCAGCAGCAAGACAGGGGATGAATCACCCCTCCACTTT. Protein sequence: CASSKTGDESPLHF.

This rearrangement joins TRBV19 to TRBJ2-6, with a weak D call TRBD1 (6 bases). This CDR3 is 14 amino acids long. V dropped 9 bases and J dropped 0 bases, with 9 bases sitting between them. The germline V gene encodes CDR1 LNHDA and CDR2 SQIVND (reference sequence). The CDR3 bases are TGTGCCAGCCGGACAGACTCTGGGGCCAACGTCCTGACTTTC. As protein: CASRTDSGANVLTF.

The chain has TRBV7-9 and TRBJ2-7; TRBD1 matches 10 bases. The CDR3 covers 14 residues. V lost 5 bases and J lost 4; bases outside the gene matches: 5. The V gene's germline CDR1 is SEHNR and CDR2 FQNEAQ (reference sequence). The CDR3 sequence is CASSKEGQGYEQYF. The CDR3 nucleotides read TGTGCCAGCAGCAAAGAGGGACAGGGGTACGAGCAGTACTTC.

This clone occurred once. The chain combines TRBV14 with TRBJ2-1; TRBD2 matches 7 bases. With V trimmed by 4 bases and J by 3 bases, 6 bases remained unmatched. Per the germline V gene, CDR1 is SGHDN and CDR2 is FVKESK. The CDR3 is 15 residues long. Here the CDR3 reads CASSPLADRYNEQFF. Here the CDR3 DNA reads TGTGCCAGCAGCCCGCTAGCGGACCGCTACAATGAGCAGTTCTTC.

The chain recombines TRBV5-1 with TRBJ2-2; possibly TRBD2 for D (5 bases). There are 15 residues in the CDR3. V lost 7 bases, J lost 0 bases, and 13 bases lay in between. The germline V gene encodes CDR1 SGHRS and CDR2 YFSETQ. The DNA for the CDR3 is TGCGCCAGCGGACTTCTAGCCGCGAACACCGGGGAGCTGTTTTTT. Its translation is CASGLLAANTGELFF. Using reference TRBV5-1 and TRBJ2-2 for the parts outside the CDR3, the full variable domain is KAGVTQTPRYLIKTRGQQVTLSCSPISGHRSVSWYQQTPGQGLQFLFEYFSETQRNKGNFPGRFSGRQFSNSRSEMNVSTLELGDSALYLCASGLLAANTGELFFGEGSRLTVL.

CDR3 coding DNA: TGTGCCAGCAGCTTAGGGTTAAATCAGGGGGAGCTGTTTTTT. Its protein product is CASSLGLNQGELFF. This chain connects TRBV7-8 to TRBJ2-2; no reliable D call. There are 14 residues in the CDR3. Germline assignment: CDR1 SGHVS and CDR2 FQNEAQ. Trimming took 1 base from V and 8 from J, leaving 11 bases between them.

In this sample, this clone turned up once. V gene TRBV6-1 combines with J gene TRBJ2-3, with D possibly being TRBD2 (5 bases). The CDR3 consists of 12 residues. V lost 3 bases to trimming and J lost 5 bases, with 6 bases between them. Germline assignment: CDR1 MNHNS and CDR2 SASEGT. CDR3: CASSDGRDTQYF. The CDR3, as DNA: TGTGCCAGCAGTGATGGGAGAGATACGCAGTATTTT.

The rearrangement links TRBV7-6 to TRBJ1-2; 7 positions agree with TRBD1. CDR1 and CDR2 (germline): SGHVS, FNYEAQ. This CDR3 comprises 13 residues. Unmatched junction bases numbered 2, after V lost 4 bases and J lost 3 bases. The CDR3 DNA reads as TGTGCCAGCAGCTCCGGGACAGACTATGGCTACACCTTC. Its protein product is CASSSGTDYGYTF.

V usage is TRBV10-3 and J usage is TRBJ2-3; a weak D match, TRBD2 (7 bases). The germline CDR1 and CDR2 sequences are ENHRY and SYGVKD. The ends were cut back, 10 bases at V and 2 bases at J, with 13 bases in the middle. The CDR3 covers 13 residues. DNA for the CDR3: TGTGCCAACAAGCGGGACAACACAGATACGCAGTATTTT. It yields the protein CANKRDNTDTQYF.

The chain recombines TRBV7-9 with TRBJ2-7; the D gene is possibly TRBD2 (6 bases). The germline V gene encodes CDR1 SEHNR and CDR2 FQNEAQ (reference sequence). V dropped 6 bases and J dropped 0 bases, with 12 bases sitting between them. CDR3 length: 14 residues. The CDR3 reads CASSLRGLSYEQYF. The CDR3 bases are TGTGCCAGCAGTTTACGGGGACTCTCCTACGAGCAGTACTTC.

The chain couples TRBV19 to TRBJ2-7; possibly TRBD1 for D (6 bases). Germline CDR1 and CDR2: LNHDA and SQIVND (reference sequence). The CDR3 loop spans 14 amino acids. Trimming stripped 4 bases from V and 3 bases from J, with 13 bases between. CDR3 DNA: TGTGCCAGTAGTAAGGACAGTACCAACTACGAGCAGTACTTC. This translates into CASSKDSTNYEQYF.

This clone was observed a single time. This CDR3 is CASSSLGGKYEQYF. The CDR3 DNA is TGTGCCAGCAGCTCCCTTGGGGGGAAATACGAGCAGTACTTC. The genes are TRBV7-2 and TRBJ2-7, with D perhaps TRBD2 (6 bases). Germline V gene sequence: CDR1 SGHTA, CDR2 FQGNSA. This CDR3 is 14 amino acids long. V was shortened by 4 bases and J by 4 bases, with 14 bases between the two germline ends.